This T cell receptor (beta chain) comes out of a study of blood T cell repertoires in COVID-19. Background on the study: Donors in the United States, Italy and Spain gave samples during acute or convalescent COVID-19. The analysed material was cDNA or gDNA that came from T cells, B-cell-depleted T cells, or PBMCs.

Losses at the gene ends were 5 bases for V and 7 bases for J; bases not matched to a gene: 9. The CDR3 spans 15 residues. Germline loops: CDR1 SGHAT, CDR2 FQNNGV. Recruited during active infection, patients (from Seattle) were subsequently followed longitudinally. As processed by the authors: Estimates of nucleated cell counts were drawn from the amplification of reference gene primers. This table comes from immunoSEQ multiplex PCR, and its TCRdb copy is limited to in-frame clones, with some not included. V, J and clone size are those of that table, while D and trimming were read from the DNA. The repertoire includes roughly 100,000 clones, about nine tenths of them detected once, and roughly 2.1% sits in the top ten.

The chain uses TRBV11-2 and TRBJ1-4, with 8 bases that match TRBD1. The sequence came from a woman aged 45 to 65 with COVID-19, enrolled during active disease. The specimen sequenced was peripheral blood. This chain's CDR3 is CASSLTDRVFEKLFF. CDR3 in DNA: TGTGCCAGCAGCCTGACGGACAGGGTTTTTGAAAAACTGTTTTTT. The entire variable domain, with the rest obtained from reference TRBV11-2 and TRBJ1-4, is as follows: EAGVAQSPRYKIIEKRQSVAFWCNPISGHATLYWYQQILGQGPKLLIQFQNNGVVDDSQLPKDRFSAERLKGVDSTLKIQPAKLEDSAVYLCASSLTDRVFEKLFFGSGTQLSVL.